The 4 T cell receptor beta chains in this list originate from one sample, sequenced in a study of human T cells and chemical hapten exposure. The time point is: patch test 1, 2 weeks after DPC sensitization. Treatment described: therapeutic diphenylcyclopropenone sensitization with weekly scalp DPC. TCRdb reprocessed the RACE reads with MiXCR, giving one entry per CDR3 protein. Of a few hundred thousand distinct CDR3 sequences in the sample, about 4.4% were seen once. Source: whole blood, taken in connection with sensitization to the hapten diphenylcyclopropenone (DPC). Receptor source: a woman aged 45-59 years with alopecia areata. Some clones in this sample may be carry-over from other donors' samples.

On this clonotype: A single base separates this from a much larger clone, so it may be a read error. The chain couples TRBV5-1 to TRBJ1-2; perhaps TRBD1 as D (6 bases). Trimming left V 4 bases short and J 3 bases short, with 19 bases between. The CDR3 runs 16 residues. Germline CDR1 and CDR2: SGHRS and YFSETQ. CDR3 sequence (DNA): TGCGCCAGCAGCCATTCTCCAAACAGGGCTGACTATGGCTACACCTTC. The encoded protein is CASSHSPNRADYGYTF.

This clonotype appeared many times. This chain joins TRBV7-9 and TRBJ1-1; D uncertain. Trimming shortened V by 1 base and J by 7 bases, and 7 bases separated the two germline ends. CDR1 is SEHNR and CDR2 is FQNEAQ in the germline V gene (reference sequence). CDR3 length: 12 residues. This CDR3 reads CASSLVTHEAFF. CDR3 coding DNA: TGTGCCAGCAGCTTAGTGACTCATGAAGCTTTCTTT.

This clonotype was counted ten times or more. The chain combines TRBV6-2 or TRBV6-3 with TRBJ2-6; D is ambiguous. CDR3 length: 13 amino acids. V was pared by 6 bases and J by 3 bases, with 6 bases between. Looked up from germline, CDR1 is MNHEY and CDR2 is SVGEGT. The CDR3 reads CASSGGGANVLTF. CDR3 in DNA: TGTGCCAGCAGCGGTGGTGGGGCCAACGTCCTGACTTTC.

This clonotype was counted at least ten times. The gene calls are TRBV6-1 and TRBJ1-6; 8 nucleotides line up with TRBD1. Germline lookup yields CDR1 MNHNS and CDR2 SASEGT. This CDR3 has 14 residues. V was pared by 6 bases and J by 8 bases, with 6 bases of the junction left unmatched. CDR3 bases: TGTGCCAGCAGCGCCGGGACAGGTCATTCACCCCTCCACTTT. It encodes CASSAGTGHSPLHF.